This T cell receptor (beta chain) was sequenced during a study of blood T cell repertoires in COVID-19 (dated by TCRdb to the early 2020s). General notes on the study: Collaborator samples came from the United States, Italy and Spain and covered acute and convalescent phases of COVID-19. The material from the prospective study consisted of cDNA or gDNA derived from T cells, B-cell-depleted T cells, or PBMCs. Subjects who had been exposed to COVID-19, were actively infected with it, or had recovered from it provided the deeply sampled blood TCRbeta repertoires that made up the dataset. A freely available public database, intended as a resource for researchers studying the immune response to SARS-CoV-2, is where the repertoires were released. Samples came from the ongoing ImmuneRACE study (first 160 participants) plus 1,254 subjects from 6 global collaborators. A de-identified subject ID, COVID-19 status, age in years and sex were almost always included in the sample metadata. Where HLA class I and class II types were available, the types were taken from metadata supplied by the sample provider, not from assay-based typing.

CDR1 and CDR2, looked up from the germline V gene (reference sequence), are MNHNY and SVGAGI. Unmatched junction bases come to 17, with V trimmed by 6 bases and J by 0 bases. The CDR3, cysteine through phenylalanine, is 20 amino acids long. Here the CDR3 DNA is all that survives: 60 bases in frame from base 1. Collaborating institutions collected whole blood in K2EDTA tubes following their own protocols. For TCRbeta analysis, collaborator samples were shipped as frozen whole blood, as isolated PBMCs, or as DNA extracted from either sample type. Beyond this particular receptor, the publication reports: Clinical and demographic metadata were provided uncurated, with the amount varying by source and participant.

This clone has a single count. It lacks a known antigen. No base-level quality is on record; no much larger clone is a single base apart. The immunoSEQ Assay, a bias-controlled multiplex PCR, was used to amplify TCRbeta CDR3 regions from genomic DNA. For the original study's pipeline: Nucleated cell counts per sample were estimated from amplification of reference gene primers within the assay. To quantify the absolute abundance of each unique TCRbeta CDR3 rearrangement, sequence reads were collapsed and filtered. For each sample, productive Simpson clonality was calculated as the square root of Simpson's diversity index over productive rearrangements. In its TCRdb copy, this immuneACCESS table keeps in-frame sequences only and misses some clones. Where compared with another copy, unresolved V genes explain less than half of these, and the others have no known cause. V, J and clone size reflect that table, while D and trimming were determined from the DNA. The sample profile shows 150,000 to 200,000 clones; 84% of them were found once. Jointly, the top ten make up roughly 7% of the sample.

The chain couples TRBV6-6 to TRBJ1-6, with 7 middle bases fitting TRBD1. Sequencing input: peripheral blood. The receptor was isolated from a human donor in a cohort sampled during active COVID-19. The CDR3 here reads CASSLGKGARISSYNSPLHF. The DNA sequence is given as TGTGCCAGCAGCCTCGGAAAGGGGGCGCGGATAAGCTCCTATAATTCACCCCTCCACTTT.